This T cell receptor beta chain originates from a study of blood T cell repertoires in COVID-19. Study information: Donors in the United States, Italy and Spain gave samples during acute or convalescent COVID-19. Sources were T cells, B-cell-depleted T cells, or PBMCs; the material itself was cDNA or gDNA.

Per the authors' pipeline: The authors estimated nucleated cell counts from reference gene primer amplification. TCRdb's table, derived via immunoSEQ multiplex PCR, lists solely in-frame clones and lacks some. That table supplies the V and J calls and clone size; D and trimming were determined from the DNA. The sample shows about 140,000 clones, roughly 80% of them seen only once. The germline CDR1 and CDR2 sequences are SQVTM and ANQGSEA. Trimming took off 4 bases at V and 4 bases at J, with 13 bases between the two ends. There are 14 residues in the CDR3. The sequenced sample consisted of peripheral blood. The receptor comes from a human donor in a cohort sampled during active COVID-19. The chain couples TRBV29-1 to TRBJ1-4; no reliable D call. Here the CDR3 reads CSVGAGRGNEKLFF. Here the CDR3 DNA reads TGCAGCGTTGGGGCGGGCCGTGGTAATGAAAAACTGTTTTTT.